Following are 21 T cell receptor beta chains from one sample sequenced in a study of T cells after yellow fever vaccination. TCRdb itself ran the 5' RACE reads through MiXCR, one entry per CDR3 protein. The sample holds 350,000 or so distinct CDR3 sequences; around 8.1% are singletons and the top ten take around 17%. The sample in question was PBMCs, obtained roughly 46 days after the first yellow fever vaccination. These receptors all stem from a man aged 18 to 30 who received the YFV17D yellow fever vaccine.

In this sample, this clonotype turned up many times. The chain recombines TRBV27 with TRBJ2-3; 8 nucleotides match TRBD2. Unmatched junction bases numbered 9, after V lost 3 bases and J lost 7 bases. Germline V lookup: CDR1 MNHEY, CDR2 SMNVEV (reference sequence). The CDR3 loop spans 15 amino acids. For the CDR3, the DNA is TGTGCCAGCAGTTTCGTACGGGGGGGCGCATATACGCAGTATTTT. This encodes CASSFVRGGAYTQYF.

The CDR3 DNA follows: TGCAGTGCCAACGGACTAGCGGCGAACAATGAGCAGTTCTTC. Amino acids: CSANGLAANNEQFF. The J gene is TRBJ2-1, the V gene TRBV20-1; 10 positions agree with TRBD2. This CDR3 contains 14 residues. The J segment lost 5 bases and the V segment lost 6 bases, leaving 7 bases of the junction unmatched. The germline CDR1 and CDR2 sequences are DFQATT and SNEGSKA (reference sequence).

This clonotype was recorded at least ten times. This sequence joins TRBV20-1 and TRBJ2-3, with unresolved D. The V gene lost 6 bases and the J gene lost 6 bases, with 10 bases spanning the gap. The germline gives CDR1 DFQATT, CDR2 SNEGSKA (reference sequence). The CDR3 totals 11 residues. The CDR3 loop is CSAPLGDTQYF. CDR3 nucleotides: TGCAGTGCCCCCCTGGGGGATACGCAGTATTTT.

This clonotype was found a few times. This sequence joins TRBV29-1 and TRBJ1-1; 7 bases fit TRBD1. This CDR3 comprises 13 residues. Germline V gene lookup returns CDR1 SQVTM and CDR2 ANQGSEA. J lost 0 bases, V lost 5 bases, and 3 bases had no gene match. CDR3 bases: TGCAGCGTTACAGGGGCTCTGAACACTGAAGCTTTCTTT. Amino acid sequence: CSVTGALNTEAFF.

This sequence joins TRBV18 and TRBJ2-7, with TRBD2 as a possible D gene (6 bases). The germline gives CDR1 KGHSH, CDR2 LQKENI. The length of the CDR3 is 12 residues. Deletions cut 3 bases from V and 5 bases from J, with 8 bases between. In DNA, the CDR3 is TGTGCCAGCTCACCGGCGGGGCACGAGCAGTACTTC. Protein: CASSPAGHEQYF.

The V call is TRBV4-3, the J call TRBJ1-4, with 7 bases that match TRBD1. Germline CDR1 is LGHNA and CDR2 is YSLEER. The V and J ends lost 1 base and 8 bases, in that order; junction bases with no gene match: 16. This CDR3 has 18 residues. The DNA of the CDR3 is TGCGCCAGCAGCCAAGCTCCGACAGGGCCCGGGGAAAAAGAAAAACTGTTTTTT. It yields the protein CASSQAPTGPGEKEKLFF.

This clonotype has more than one count but fewer than ten. The chain recombines TRBV10-2 with TRBJ2-1; TRBD1 might be the D (6 bases). Trimming removed 7 bases from V and 15 bases from J, with 16 bases in between. The CDR3 spans 11 residues. The germline V gene has CDR1 WSHSY and CDR2 SAAADI. The CDR3 coding sequence is TGCGCCAGCACAGAACTCAGGGGAGCGTTCTTC. Its protein product is CASTELRGAFF.

This clonotype was seen more than once but under ten times. This chain uses TRBV6-1 with TRBJ1-5; 7 bases match TRBD1. Trimming cost V 6 bases and J 7 bases; bases outside gene matches: 9. The CDR3 covers 14 residues. From germline, CDR1 is MNHNS and CDR2 SASEGT. The DNA for the CDR3 is TGTGCCAGCAGCCTTATGGAGGGGGCACAGCCCCAGCATTTT. Its translation: CASSLMEGAQPQHF.

The chain joins TRBV24-1 to TRBJ2-7, with 9 bases identical to TRBD1. The CDR3 runs to 14 residues. V was clipped by 7 bases and J by 1 base; unmatched bases: 4. In germline, CDR1 is KGHDR, CDR2 SFDVKD. CDR3 coding DNA: TGTGCCACCAGCGGGACAGGGATTTCCTACGAGCAGTACTTC. It specifies CATSGTGISYEQYF.

In this sample, this clonotype turned up a few times. The gene calls are TRBV4-3 and TRBJ1-2; no clear D. CDR1 is LGHNA, CDR2 YSLEER, per germline. Trimming removed 0 bases from V and 4 bases from J, with 12 bases in between. The CDR3 is 15 amino acids. CDR3 sequence reads: CASSQESQAPYGYTF. The CDR3 DNA sequence: TGCGCCAGCAGCCAAGAGAGTCAGGCCCCCTATGGCTACACCTTC.

This chain links TRBV5-1 with TRBJ2-1, with TRBD1 as a possible D gene (6 bases). Trimming stripped 4 bases from V and 2 bases from J, with 10 bases between. The CDR3 covers 14 residues. Germline-derived CDR1 and CDR2 are SGHRS and YFSETQ. The DNA for the CDR3 is TGCGCCAGCAGCCGAAGACAGGCCTACAATGAGCAGTTCTTC. It specifies CASSRRQAYNEQFF.

This clonotype was found a few times. J is TRBJ2-2 and V is TRBV24-1; TRBD2 aligns across 9 bases. The CDR3 contains 16 residues. Germline CDR1 reads KGHDR; CDR2 reads SFDVKD. J gave up 2 bases and V 8 bases, and 8 bases lay outside the gene matches. CDR3 amino acids: CATTAGTSLNTGELFF. The CDR3 DNA sequence: TGTGCCACCACCGCTGGGACTAGCCTCAACACCGGGGAGCTGTTTTTT.

In its sample, this clonotype was seen a few times. V gene TRBV6-1 combines with J gene TRBJ2-1, with TRBD1 matching 7 bases. Germline CDR1 MNHNS, CDR2 SASEGT. With V trimmed by 7 bases and J by 9 bases, 9 bases remained unmatched. The CDR3 length is 13 residues. CDR3 residues: CASTTDRAGEQFF. CDR3 in DNA: TGTGCCAGCACCACCGACAGGGCCGGTGAGCAGTTCTTC.

This clonotype was detected ten times or more. The chain combines TRBV7-2 with TRBJ1-2, with a weak D call TRBD1 (6 bases). The ends were cut back, 5 bases at V and 9 bases at J, with 19 bases in the middle. Germline V CDR1 and CDR2: SGHTA, FQGNSA. The CDR3 covers 14 residues. CDR3 DNA sequence: TGTGCCAGCAGCCCCCCTCTGGGGGCCGGGCGCTACACCTTC. Its translation is CASSPPLGAGRYTF.

The CDR3 bases are TGTGCCAGCAGCTCCCAAAGGACTAGCGGGGCCTACGAGCAGTACGTC. Translating gives CASSSQRTSGAYEQYV. The chain uses TRBV11-2 and TRBJ2-7, with 12 bases lining up with TRBD2. J lost 2 bases, V lost 4 bases, and 6 bases had no gene match. Looked up from germline, CDR1 is SGHAT and CDR2 is FQNNGV. The length of the CDR3 is 16 residues.

This clonotype has at least ten counts. This chain joins TRBV6-2 or TRBV6-3 and TRBJ2-5, with D unclear. V lost 6 bases and J 1 base, leaving 15 bases between the germline ends. This CDR3 region has 15 residues. In germline, CDR1 is MNHEY, CDR2 SVGEGT. The CDR3 region is CASSSPHTGQETQYF. CDR3 sequence (DNA): TGTGCCAGCAGCTCACCCCATACGGGCCAAGAGACCCAGTACTTC.

This clonotype has a count of ten or more. This sequence joins TRBV12-3 or TRBV12-4 and TRBJ2-7, with TRBD1 matching over 11 bases. The CDR3 is made up of 13 amino acids. V shed 3 bases and J 6 bases; nucleotides not matched to a gene: 1. The CDR3 loop reads CASSLGQGGEQYF. The CDR3 nucleotides are TGTGCCAGCAGTTTGGGACAGGGGGGCGAGCAGTACTTC.

This clonotype was detected a few times. V usage is TRBV4-2 and J usage is TRBJ2-1; 8 nucleotides match TRBD1. This CDR3 contains 15 residues. Germline V gene sequence: CDR1 LGHNA, CDR2 YNFKEQ. Trimming removed 3 bases from V and 4 bases from J; junction bases left unmatched: 5. The CDR3 spells CASSQPDRAYNEQFF. DNA for the CDR3: TGTGCCAGCAGCCAGCCGGACAGGGCTTACAATGAGCAGTTCTTC.

This clonotype came up a few times. The chain has TRBV9 and TRBJ2-4, with TRBD2 matching over 13 bases. The V segment lost 4 bases and the J segment 7 bases; nucleotides outside the gene matches: 8. Germline V CDR1 and CDR2: SGDLS, YYNGEE. There are 16 residues in the CDR3. The CDR3 here is CASSPRTSGGGNIQYF. CDR3 nucleotide sequence: TGTGCCAGCAGCCCAAGGACTAGCGGGGGTGGGAACATTCAGTACTTC.

This clonotype has more than one count but fewer than ten. The chain has TRBV7-6 and TRBJ1-4, with D tentatively TRBD1 (5 bases). Germline CDR1 and CDR2: SGHVS and FNYEAQ. The CDR3 is 15 residues long. V gave up 5 bases and J gave up 2 bases, with 12 bases separating them. CDR3 amino acids: CASSPGAGTNEKLFF. Here the CDR3 DNA reads TGTGCCAGCAGCCCCGGGGCAGGGACTAATGAAAAACTGTTTTTT.

The table lists this clonotype with a few counts. The V gene is TRBV4-1, the J gene TRBJ2-7; D gene unclear. This CDR3 is built from 13 residues. Deletions cut 1 base from V and 5 bases from J, with 9 bases between. The germline V gene encodes CDR1 MGHRA and CDR2 YSYEKL. CDR3 coding DNA: TGCGCCAGCAGCCAAGTATTAGCCGACGAGCAGTACTTC. It codes for CASSQVLADEQYF.